The clone carrying this T cell receptor beta chain was picked up a small number of times. Its antigen remains unidentified. Germline assignment: CDR1 SGHRS and CDR2 YFSETQ. This CDR3 contains 13 residues. The ends were cut back, 7 bases at V and 6 bases at J, with 16 bases in the middle. The data were taken from a study of beta chain features in type 1 diabetes. Regarding the study as a whole: In type 1 diabetes patients, VDJ junctions had fewer insertions; deletions at these junctions were more frequent. Shorter TCRB CDR3s, moderately but significantly so, were found in Type 1 diabetes patients in all four CD4+ subsets.

Isolated RNA was reverse transcribed in full, so expressed TCRB transcripts were sequenced. TCRdb keeps only in-frame clones here, not all; method: immunoSEQ multiplex PCR. The sample carries around 250,000 clones, around 22% recorded once. This chain links TRBV5-1 with TRBJ1-1; D perhaps matches TRBD1 (5 bases). The source of this sequence is a woman aged 25 to 39 with type 1 diabetes. Sequenced: naive CD4+ T cells from blood. The CDR3 is CASGTQGLSEAFF. The DNA of the CDR3 is TGCGCCAGCGGAACGCAGGGATTATCTGAAGCTTTCTTT.